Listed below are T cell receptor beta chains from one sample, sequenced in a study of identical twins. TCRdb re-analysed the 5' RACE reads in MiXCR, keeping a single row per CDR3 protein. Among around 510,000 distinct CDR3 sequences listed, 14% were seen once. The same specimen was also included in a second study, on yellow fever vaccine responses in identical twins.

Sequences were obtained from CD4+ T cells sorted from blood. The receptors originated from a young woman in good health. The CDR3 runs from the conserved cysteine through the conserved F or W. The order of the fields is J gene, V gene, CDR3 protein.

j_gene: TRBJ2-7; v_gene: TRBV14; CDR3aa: CASSHSQGGRYEQYF
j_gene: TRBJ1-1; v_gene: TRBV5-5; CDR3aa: CASSLGGLGEAFF
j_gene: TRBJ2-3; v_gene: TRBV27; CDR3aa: CASSSPTGTEYTDTQYF
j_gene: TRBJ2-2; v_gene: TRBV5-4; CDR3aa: CASRVLAGGAGELFF
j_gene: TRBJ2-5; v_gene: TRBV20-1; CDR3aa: CSARGDPGETQYF
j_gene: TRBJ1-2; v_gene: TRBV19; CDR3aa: CASGRGSGYTF
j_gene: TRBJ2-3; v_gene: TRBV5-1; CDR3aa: CASSAGTSGGTDTQYF
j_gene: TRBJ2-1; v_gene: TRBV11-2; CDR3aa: CASSLGPDRYNEQFF
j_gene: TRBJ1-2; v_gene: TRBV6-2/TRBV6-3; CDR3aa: CASSNTGTGPYGYTF
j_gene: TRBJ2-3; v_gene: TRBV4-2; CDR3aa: CASSQSLQAANPGTQYF
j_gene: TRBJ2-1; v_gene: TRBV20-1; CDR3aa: CSASGHTYNEQFF
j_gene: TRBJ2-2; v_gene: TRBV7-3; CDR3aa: CASSSQGSDGELFF
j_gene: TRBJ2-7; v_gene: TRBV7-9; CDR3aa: CASSSTGQGYHEQYF
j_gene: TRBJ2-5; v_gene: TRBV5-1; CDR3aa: CASSVSGTGETQYF
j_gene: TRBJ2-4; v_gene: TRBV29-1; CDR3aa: CSVELTRAKNIQYF
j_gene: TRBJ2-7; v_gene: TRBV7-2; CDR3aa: CASRLAGAYEQYF
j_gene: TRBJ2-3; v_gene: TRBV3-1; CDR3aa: CASSQRQATDTQYF
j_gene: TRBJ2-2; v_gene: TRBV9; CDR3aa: CASSVGDRWTTGELFF
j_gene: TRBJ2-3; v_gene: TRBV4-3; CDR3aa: CASSQGPGQIPTDTQYF
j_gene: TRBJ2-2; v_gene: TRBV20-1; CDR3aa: CSARRVGQVTGELFF
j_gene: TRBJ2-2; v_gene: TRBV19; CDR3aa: CASSIDLLVQGKGTGELFF
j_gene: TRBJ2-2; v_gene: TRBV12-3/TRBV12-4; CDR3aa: CASSLAPGELFF
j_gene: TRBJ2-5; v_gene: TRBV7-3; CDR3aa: CASSLGRGTGLQETQYF
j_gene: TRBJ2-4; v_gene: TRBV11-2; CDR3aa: CASSLATGTNIQYF
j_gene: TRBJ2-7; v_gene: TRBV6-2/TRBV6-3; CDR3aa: CASSETGTGLYEQYF